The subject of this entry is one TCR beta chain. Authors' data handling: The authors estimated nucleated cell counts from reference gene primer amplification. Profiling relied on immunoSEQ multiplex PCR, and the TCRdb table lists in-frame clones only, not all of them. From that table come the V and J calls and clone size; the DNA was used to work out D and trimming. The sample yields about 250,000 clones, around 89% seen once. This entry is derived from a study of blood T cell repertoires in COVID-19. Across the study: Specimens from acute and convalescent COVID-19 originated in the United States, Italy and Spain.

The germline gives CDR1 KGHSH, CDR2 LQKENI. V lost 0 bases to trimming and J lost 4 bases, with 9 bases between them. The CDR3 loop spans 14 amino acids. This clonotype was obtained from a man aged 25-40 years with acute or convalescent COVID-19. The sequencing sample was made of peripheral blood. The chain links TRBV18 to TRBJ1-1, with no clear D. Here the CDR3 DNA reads TGTGCCAGCTCACCACCGGCTCGGGGCACTGAAGCTTTCTTT. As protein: CASSPPARGTEAFF.